The 10 T cell receptor beta chains given below trace back to one sample, sequenced in a study of T cell changes during pregnancy in multiple sclerosis (dated by TCRdb to about 2019). Preparation of the library involved the immunoSEQ multiplex PCR assay. Held by TCRdb, this immuneACCESS table contains in-frame sequences only and omits some clones. Under half of the omission traces to an unresolved V gene where checked; the cause of the rest is unknown. This sample lists about 25,000 clones; about 89% were detected once. The ten largest clonotypes hold approximately 13% of the sample. The input for sequencing was CD8+ T cells from peripheral blood mononuclear cells, taken in the first trimester of pregnancy. The receptors shown here come from a female donor in good health, enrolled as a control in a pregnancy study.

The chain carries TRBV6-5 and TRBJ2-5; D gene uncertain. The CDR3 loop spans 12 amino acids. Trimming cost V 0 bases and J 4 bases, with 3 bases left between them. Germline CDR1 reads MNHEY; CDR2 reads SVGAGI. This chain's CDR3 is CASSYSRETQYF. The CDR3 nucleotides are TGTGCCAGCAGTTACTCTCGAGAGACCCAGTACTTC.

This chain uses TRBV28 with TRBJ1-1; 8 bases match TRBD1. CDR1 and CDR2 (germline): MDHEN, SYDVKM. The CDR3 is made up of 15 amino acids. V was clipped by 6 bases and J by 4 bases; unmatched bases: 10. As DNA, the CDR3 is TGTGCCAGCAGCCTAGCCCTGACAGGGGCCACTGAAGCTTTCTTT. This sequence encodes CASSLALTGATEAFF.

V is TRBV10-3 and J is TRBJ1-2; D ambiguous. Trimming left V 0 bases short and J 0 bases short, with 14 bases between. Germline assignment: CDR1 ENHRY and CDR2 SYGVKD. This CDR3 spans 17 amino acids. The CDR3 bases are TGTGCCATCAGTGAGTCCGTTAGTCCGCGCACTAACTATGGCTACACCTTC. It codes for CAISESVSPRTNYGYTF.

There are a few counts of this clone. This rearrangement joins TRBV19 to TRBJ2-1; TRBD2 is a possible D gene (5 bases). Germline CDR1 is LNHDA and CDR2 is SQIVND (reference sequence). V was pared by 10 bases and J by 0 bases, with 10 bases between. This CDR3 has 13 amino acids. The CDR3 spells CANAGLSYNEQFF. The CDR3 bases are TGTGCCAATGCGGGTCTCTCCTACAATGAGCAGTTCTTC. Variable domain in full (rest from reference TRBV19 and TRBJ2-1): DGGITQSPKYLFRKEGQNVTLSCEQNLNHDAMYWYRQDPGQGLRLIYYSQIVNDFQKGDIAEGYSVSREKKESFPLTVTSAQKNPTAFYLCANAGLSYNEQFFGPGTRLTVL.

The rearrangement links TRBV7-8 to TRBJ2-3, with 11 bases aligning to TRBD1. The CDR3 consists of 15 residues. The J segment lost 5 bases and the V segment lost 3 bases, leaving 4 bases of the junction unmatched. Per the germline V gene, CDR1 is SGHVS and CDR2 is FQNEAQ. Here the CDR3 reads CASSFGTGGRDTQYF. The CDR3 DNA follows: TGTGCCAGCAGCTTTGGGACAGGGGGTAGAGATACGCAGTATTTT.

The chain combines TRBV11-1 with TRBJ2-7; no definite D call. The CDR3 covers 13 residues. CDR1 is SGHAT and CDR2 is FQDESV in the germline V gene (reference sequence). Deletions cut 3 bases from V and 2 bases from J, with 8 bases between. The CDR3 reads CASSLNGPYEQYF. CDR3 in DNA: TGTGCCAGCAGCTTGAACGGTCCCTACGAGCAGTACTTC.

The gene calls are TRBV6-4 and TRBJ2-1; the D gene is possibly TRBD2 (6 bases). The V gene's germline CDR1 is MRHNA and CDR2 SNTAGT. V was clipped by 4 bases and J by 4 bases, with 14 bases between them. The CDR3 is 15 residues long. CDR3 sequence reads: CASSGGDGEYNEQFF. CDR3 DNA: TGTGCCAGCAGTGGCGGGGACGGAGAATACAATGAGCAGTTCTTC.

This rearrangement joins TRBV6-5 to TRBJ1-1; 7 bases fit TRBD1. The V and J ends lost 6 bases and 1 base, in that order; junction bases with no gene match: 8. Germline V gene lookup returns CDR1 MNHEY and CDR2 SVGAGI. This CDR3 spans 15 amino acids. The CDR3 loop is CASSQPAGGNTEAFF. CDR3 bases: TGTGCCAGCAGCCAACCGGCAGGGGGGAACACTGAAGCTTTCTTT.

This chain connects TRBV4-1 to TRBJ1-5; D possibly corresponds to TRBD1 (5 bases). This CDR3 spans 15 amino acids. CDR1 is MGHRA, CDR2 YSYEKL, per germline. V was trimmed by 4 bases and J by 2 bases, leaving 12 bases between them. CDR3 in amino acids: CASSLIRGGNQPQHF. Here the CDR3 DNA reads TGCGCCAGCAGCCTAATAAGGGGTGGCAATCAGCCCCAGCATTTT.

This clone showed up just a few times. The V and J genes are TRBV7-9 and TRBJ1-2; weak D call: TRBD1 (6 bases). Per germline, CDR1 SEHNR and CDR2 FQNEAQ (reference sequence). V was trimmed by 2 bases and J by 8 bases, leaving 18 bases between them. The CDR3 runs 15 residues. In DNA, the CDR3 is TGTGCCAGCAGCTTAAACCCTTCTACAGGGCTCGGCTACACCTTC. Translation gives CASSLNPSTGLGYTF.